The TCR beta chain under discussion was sequenced for a study of CD8+CD57+ T cells in acquired aplastic anemia. Study context: On average, sorted CD4+ and CD8+ cells gave 3 to 4 ug of DNA.

The CDR3 sequence is 13 residues long. Per the germline V gene, CDR1 is SQVTM and CDR2 is ANQGSEA. The junction had 5 bases not matched to a gene; V was cut back by 4 bases and J by 6 bases. Study-wide results and caveats: Patients and controls shared fewer than 30 CD8+ CDR3 sequences.

In patients chosen for sequencing, flow cytometry had shown CD8+CD57+ cell expansion. All patients had severe acquired aplastic anemia. As to this clonotype: Its antigen is unidentified.

Genomic DNA served as template for TCR beta VDJ and CDR3 profiling. TCRdb independently ran MiXCR on the reads; one entry per CDR3 protein. The sample has 210,000 or so distinct CDR3 sequences; under 55% are singletons. The rearrangement uses TRBV29-1 and TRBJ1-5, with TRBD1 identical over 8 bases. The sequencing sample was made of sorted CD4+, CD8+, or CD8+CD57+ T cells (not recorded which) from PBMCs. The TCR was taken from a human donor with aplastic anemia. In DNA form, the CDR3 reads TGCAGCGTTGGACAGGGGACGACTCAGCCCCAGCATTTT. Protein sequence: CSVGQGTTQPQHF.